The 29 T cell receptor beta chains reported below all come from one sample, sequenced in a study of CD8+ T cells in alopecia areata. RNA extraction was followed by reverse transcription into cDNA, which acted as the sequencing template. The repertoire was sequenced with immunoSEQ multiplex PCR; TCRdb's copy has only in-frame clones and lacks some. The data show 150,000 to 200,000 clones, 45% to 60% seen once. The sample comprised CD4+ T cells sorted from blood. The origin of the receptors is a human donor in good health.

This clone was detected only once. The CDR3 DNA sequence: TGTGCCAGCAGCCCGGGGACAGTTGGAGATAGGCTGTTTTTT. This encodes CASSPGTVGDRLFF. The gene calls are TRBV5-6 and TRBJ1-4; 7 bases line up with TRBD1. V was clipped by 4 bases and J by 14 bases; unmatched bases: 14. CDR1 SGHDT and CDR2 YYEEEE come from the germline V gene. CDR3 length: 14 residues.

DNA of the CDR3: TGCGCCAGCTTTAGCGGGGGCCCTTCCTACGAGCAGTACTTC. Amino acids: CASFSGGPSYEQYF. The V gene is TRBV10-2, the J gene TRBJ2-7; 9 nucleotides agree with TRBD2. The CDR3 covers 14 residues. J lost 1 base, V lost 8 bases, and 6 bases had no gene match. Germline V lookup: CDR1 WSHSY, CDR2 SAAADI.

This chain links TRBV5-1 with TRBJ2-1; D not certain. The CDR3 length is 15 residues. Germline values: CDR1 SGHRS, CDR2 YFSETQ. Trimming took off 5 bases at V and 6 bases at J, with 18 bases between the two ends. CDR3 DNA sequence: TGCGCCAGCAGAGTCTTGGACGCCACCCTCAATGAGCAGTTCTTC. Translating gives CASRVLDATLNEQFF.

This clone was seen a single time. The J gene is TRBJ2-4, the V gene TRBV29-1; D might be TRBD1 or TRBD2, each matching 5 bases. The germline V gene encodes CDR1 SQVTM and CDR2 ANQGSEA. V lost 7 bases to trimming and J lost 0 bases, with 16 bases between them. This CDR3 has 15 residues. CDR3 region: CSATPGPLAKNIQYF. For the CDR3, the DNA is TGCAGCGCTACACCGGGACCGCTAGCCAAAAACATTCAGTACTTC. Full variable domain (outside the CDR3, taken from reference TRBV29-1 and TRBJ2-4): SAVISQKPSRDICQRGTSLTIQCQVDSQVTMMFWYRQQPGQSLTLIATANQGSEATYESGFVIDKFPISRPNLTFSTLTVSNMSPEDSSIYLCSATPGPLAKNIQYFGAGTRLSVL.

This clone was recorded a few times. The genes are TRBV5-6 and TRBJ2-5; D is ambiguous. This CDR3 is built from 16 residues. V dropped 3 bases and J dropped 1 base, with 16 bases sitting between them. Germline CDR1 SGHDT, CDR2 YYEEEE. The CDR3 nucleotides read TGTGCCAGCAGCTCCGAGCAGAAAGTCATCCAAGAGACCCAGTACTTC. Protein sequence: CASSSEQKVIQETQYF.

The chain is built from TRBV30 and TRBJ1-1; TRBD1 might be the D (5 bases). The CDR3 contains 18 residues. Germline V gives CDR1 GTSNPN, CDR2 SVGIG (reference sequence). Trimming took 2 bases from V and 0 from J, leaving 22 bases between them. CDR3 nucleotides: TGTGCCTGGAGTCCTACGGGAGGGGCCCCCTCTTTGAACACTGAAGCTTTCTTT. This gives the protein CAWSPTGGAPSLNTEAFF.

The chain employs TRBV7-9 and TRBJ1-6; 11 bases fit TRBD1. The germline V gene has CDR1 SEHNR and CDR2 FQNEAQ (reference sequence). Trimming took 4 bases from V and 17 from J; bases not matched to a gene: 13. This CDR3 region has 15 residues. The CDR3 DNA reads TGTGCCAGCAGCTCGCTGTCCCGGGACAGGGGGGAGATCCACTTT. Translated, it gives CASSSLSRDRGEIHF.

The genes are TRBV7-2 and TRBJ2-1; D remains unclear. Germline CDR1 reads SGHTA; CDR2 reads FQGNSA. The CDR3 contains 11 residues. V was shortened by 2 bases and J by 10 bases, with 6 bases between the two germline ends. The DNA of the CDR3 is TGTGCCAGCAGCTTATACGGGGAGCAGTTCTTC. Amino acid sequence: CASSLYGEQFF. Drawing the rest from reference TRBV7-2 and TRBJ2-1, the complete variable domain is GAGVSQSPSNKVTEKGKDVELRCDPISGHTALYWYRQSLGQGLEFLIYFQGNSAPDKSGLPSDRFSAERTGGSVSTLTIQRTQQEDSAVYLCASSLYGEQFFGPGTRLTVL.

The table lists this clone with a few counts. The chain joins TRBV29-1 to TRBJ2-5, with TRBD2 as a possible D gene (6 bases). CDR3 length: 13 residues. V lost 4 bases, J lost 9 bases, and 18 bases lay in between. CDR1 and CDR2 from the germline V gene are SQVTM and ANQGSEA. As DNA, the CDR3 is TGCAGCGTTGTACCCGCGACTAGGGGAGCCCAGTACTTC. This sequence encodes CSVVPATRGAQYF. Combining the CDR3 with reference TRBV29-1 and TRBJ2-5 gives the whole variable domain SAVISQKPSRDICQRGTSLTIQCQVDSQVTMMFWYRQQPGQSLTLIATANQGSEATYESGFVIDKFPISRPNLTFSTLTVSNMSPEDSSIYLCSVVPATRGAQYFGPGTRLLVL.

The chain combines TRBV5-4 with TRBJ2-3, with D unresolved. Germline-derived CDR1 and CDR2 are SGHNT and YYREEE (reference sequence). The CDR3 is 12 amino acids. V lost 0 bases and J 2 bases, leaving 1 base between the germline ends. In nucleotides, the CDR3 is TGTGCCAGCAGCTTGGACACAGATACGCAGTATTTT. As protein: CASSLDTDTQYF.

The gene calls are TRBV29-1 and TRBJ2-2; no reliable D call. The CDR3 covers 13 residues. CDR1 is SQVTM and CDR2 is ANQGSEA in the germline V gene. The DNA of the CDR3 is TGCAGTGGGGATACGGCGAACACCGGGGAGCTGTTTTTT. It is translated as CSGDTANTGELFF.

CDR3 bases: TGTGCCTGGAGTAGGTTAGGCGGAAATTCACCCCTCCACTTT. It specifies CAWSRLGGNSPLHF. The chain recombines TRBV30 with TRBJ1-6; no definite D call. With 2 bases removed from V and 7 bases from J, the gap between germline ends came to 12 bases. The germline V gene encodes CDR1 GTSNPN and CDR2 SVGIG (reference sequence). CDR3 length: 14 amino acids. The whole variable domain, filled in from reference TRBV30 and TRBJ1-6, reads SQTIHQWPATLVQPVGSPLSLECTVEGTSNPNLYWYRQAAGRGLQLLFYSVGIGQISSEVPQNLSASRPQDRQFILSSKKLLLSDSGFYLCAWSRLGGNSPLHFGNGTRLTVT.

The chain has TRBV19 and TRBJ2-2; 9 positions match TRBD2. This CDR3 comprises 14 residues. V lost 6 bases and J lost 7; bases outside the gene matches: 6. Germline V gene sequence: CDR1 LNHDA, CDR2 SQIVND (reference sequence). The CDR3 DNA reads as TGTGCCAGTAGAAGAGCGGGAGGAGACGGGGAGCTGTTTTTT. Translated, it gives CASRRAGGDGELFF.

The table lists this clone with a count of one. The genes are TRBV29-1 and TRBJ2-7, with D tentatively TRBD1 (6 bases). This CDR3 region has 13 residues. Germline-derived CDR1 and CDR2 are SQVTM and ANQGSEA. Trimming pared 4 bases from V and 5 bases from J, leaving 15 bases between. CDR3 loop: CSVGDIFLNEQYF. Here the CDR3 DNA reads TGCAGCGTTGGGGACATCTTTCTCAACGAGCAGTACTTC.

This clone was detected only a few times. An end of the junction differs from the germline gene, which may be a read error. J is TRBJ2-1 and V is TRBV30; the D is unclear. Germline-derived CDR1 and CDR2 are GTSNPN and SVGIG (reference sequence). The CDR3 extends over 8 amino acids. The CDR3 protein is CAVGPRVF. For the CDR3, the DNA is TGTGCCGTGGGTCCCCGGGTCTTC.

The V and J genes are TRBV5-1 and TRBJ2-1; 14 bases line up with TRBD2. The germline CDR1 and CDR2 sequences are SGHRS and YFSETQ. The CDR3 contains 16 residues. The ends lost 4 bases at V and 4 bases at J; junction bases unmatched: 4. In DNA form, the CDR3 reads TGCGCCAGCAGCCTTCGGACTAGCGGGGGGTACAATGAGCAGTTCTTC. It yields the protein CASSLRTSGGYNEQFF.

V gene TRBV4-2 combines with J gene TRBJ2-2; 8 nucleotides line up with TRBD2. With V trimmed by 1 base and J by 1 base, 8 bases remained unmatched. The V gene's germline CDR1 is LGHNA and CDR2 YNFKEQ. There are 18 residues in the CDR3. This CDR3 reads CASSQVGSGTLNTGELFF. The CDR3 coding sequence is TGTGCCAGCAGCCAAGTTGGTAGCGGGACCCTGAACACCGGGGAGCTGTTTTTT.

The rearrangement uses TRBV9 and TRBJ2-5, with 9 bases identical to TRBD2. The germline V gene encodes CDR1 SGDLS and CDR2 YYNGEE. The J segment lost 4 bases and the V segment lost 3 bases, leaving 1 base of the junction unmatched. There are 13 residues in the CDR3. As DNA, the CDR3 is TGTGCCAGCAGCGGTAGCGGGAGAGAGACCCAGTACTTC. Residues: CASSGSGRETQYF.

The V call is TRBV4-1, the J call TRBJ2-1; D not resolved. This CDR3 contains 13 residues. Germline CDR1 reads MGHRA; CDR2 reads YSYEKL. The germline V and J ends were trimmed by 0 bases and 6 bases, with 6 bases remaining between them. CDR3 in DNA: TGCGCCAGCAGCCAAGAAAAGTCCAATGAGCAGTTCTTC. Amino acid sequence: CASSQEKSNEQFF.

A word on this clone: One end of the junction fails to match germline, which may point to a read error. V and J are TRBV13 and TRBJ2-5, with 8 bases matching TRBD2. Per the germline V gene, CDR1 is PRHDT and CDR2 is FYEKMQ (reference sequence). The CDR3 is 14 residues long. The CDR3: CASSLGVAGPPSDF. CDR3 DNA: TGTGCCAGCAGCTTAGGAGTAGCGGGGCCCCCCTCAGACTTC.

The chain uses TRBV7-2 and TRBJ2-4; D perhaps matches TRBD2 (6 bases). Germline V gene lookup returns CDR1 SGHTA and CDR2 FQGNSA. Trimming removed 8 bases at V and 8 bases at J, with 16 bases between. This CDR3 region has 13 residues. CDR3 sequence reads: CASSTAREDIQYF. CDR3 nucleotides: TGTGCCAGCTCGACGGCCAGGGAGGACATTCAGTACTTC.

This chain uses TRBV29-1 with TRBJ1-1; D is undetermined. Germline values: CDR1 SQVTM, CDR2 ANQGSEA. With 6 bases removed from V and 0 bases from J, the gap between germline ends came to 11 bases. The CDR3 totals 13 residues. This CDR3 is CSVKGLMNTEAFF. CDR3 nucleotides: TGCAGCGTAAAGGGCCTCATGAACACTGAAGCTTTCTTT.

On this clone itself: The sample holds other DNA sequences that translate to the same CDR3. V and J are TRBV2 and TRBJ2-3, with 7 bases aligning to TRBD2. CDR3 length: 14 amino acids. Germline V gene data show CDR1 as SNHLY and CDR2 as FYNNEI. V shed 2 bases and J 5 bases; nucleotides not matched to a gene: 4. In DNA form, the CDR3 reads TGTGCCAGCAGTGAACCTAGCGGTGGAGATACGCAGTATTTT. Translating gives CASSEPSGGDTQYF.

V and J are TRBV7-9 and TRBJ1-1; D is perhaps TRBD1 (5 bases). This CDR3 comprises 13 residues. Germline CDR1 and CDR2: SEHNR and FQNEAQ (reference sequence). The V and J ends lost 2 bases and 4 bases respectively, with 8 bases between them. The CDR3 reads CASSLKGSTEAFF. CDR3 bases: TGTGCCAGCAGCTTAAAGGGGAGCACTGAAGCTTTCTTT.

The rearrangement uses TRBV7-2 and TRBJ2-5, with a weak D call TRBD2 (6 bases). Trimming stripped 2 bases from V and 5 bases from J, with 12 bases between. CDR3 size: 14 residues. Germline V gene data show CDR1 as SGHTA and CDR2 as FQGNSA. The CDR3 DNA follows: TGTGCCAGCAGCTTAAGTGCGGGGAGCGAGACCCAGTACTTC. Translating gives CASSLSAGSETQYF.

The CDR3 sequence: CASSRTGPNQYF. The CDR3 DNA is TGCGCCAGCAGTCGCACAGGGCCGAACCAGTACTTC. This chain joins TRBV5-1 and TRBJ2-5; perhaps TRBD1 as D (6 bases). CDR3 length: 12 residues. Trimming took off 5 bases at V and 10 bases at J, with 15 bases between the two ends. Per germline, CDR1 SGHRS and CDR2 YFSETQ.

The rearrangement uses TRBV4-2 and TRBJ1-1; weak D call: TRBD1 (6 bases). This CDR3 contains 14 residues. V was pared by 7 bases and J by 0 bases, with 12 bases between. Germline assignment: CDR1 LGHNA and CDR2 YNFKEQ. CDR3 DNA sequence: TGTGCCAGCACCTCGACAGGAATGAACACTGAAGCTTTCTTT. Residues: CASTSTGMNTEAFF.

This clone occurred a few times. The CDR3 spells CACVQGALSGANVLTF. The CDR3 DNA follows: TGTGCCTGCGTACAGGGGGCGTTGTCTGGGGCCAACGTCCTGACTTTC. The J gene is TRBJ2-6, the V gene TRBV30; 9 nucleotides align to TRBD1. Germline-derived CDR1 and CDR2 are GTSNPN and SVGIG (reference sequence). This CDR3 has 16 residues. V trimming: 6 bases; J trimming: 1 base; junction bases outside the gene matches: 7.

A word on this clone: Other DNA sequences in the same sample also yield this CDR3. The V and J genes are TRBV4-2 and TRBJ2-7; D is possibly TRBD1 or TRBD2 (5 bases each). With 4 bases removed from V and 2 bases from J, the gap between germline ends came to 15 bases. In germline, CDR1 is LGHNA, CDR2 YNFKEQ. CDR3 length: 15 residues. The CDR3 reads CASSPDRGGPYEQYF. The CDR3 nucleotides read TGTGCCAGCAGCCCCGACAGAGGAGGACCCTACGAGCAGTACTTC.